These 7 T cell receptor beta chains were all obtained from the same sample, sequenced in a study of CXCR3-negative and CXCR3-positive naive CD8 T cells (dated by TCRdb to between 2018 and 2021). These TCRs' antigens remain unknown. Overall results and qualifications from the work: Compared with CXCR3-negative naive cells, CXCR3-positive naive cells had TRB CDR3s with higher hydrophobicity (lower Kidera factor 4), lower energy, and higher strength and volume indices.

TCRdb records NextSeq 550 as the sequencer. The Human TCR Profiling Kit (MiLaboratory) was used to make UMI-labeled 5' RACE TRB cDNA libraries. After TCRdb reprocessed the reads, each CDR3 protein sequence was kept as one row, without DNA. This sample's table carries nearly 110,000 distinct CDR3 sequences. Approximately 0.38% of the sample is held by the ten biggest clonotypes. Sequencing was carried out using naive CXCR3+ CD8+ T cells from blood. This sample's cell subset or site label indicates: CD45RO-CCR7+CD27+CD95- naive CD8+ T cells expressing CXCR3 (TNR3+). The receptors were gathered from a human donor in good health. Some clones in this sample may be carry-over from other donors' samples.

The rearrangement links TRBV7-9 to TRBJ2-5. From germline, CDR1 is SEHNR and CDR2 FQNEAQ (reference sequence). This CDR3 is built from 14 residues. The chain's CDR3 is CASSSSGDQETQYF.

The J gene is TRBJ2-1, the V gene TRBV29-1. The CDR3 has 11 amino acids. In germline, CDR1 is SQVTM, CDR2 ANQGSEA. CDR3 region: CSVEDLGEQFF.

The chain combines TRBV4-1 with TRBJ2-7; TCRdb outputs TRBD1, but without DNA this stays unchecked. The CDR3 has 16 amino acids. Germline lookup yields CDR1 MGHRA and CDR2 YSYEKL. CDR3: CASSQVKDVPGGEQYF.

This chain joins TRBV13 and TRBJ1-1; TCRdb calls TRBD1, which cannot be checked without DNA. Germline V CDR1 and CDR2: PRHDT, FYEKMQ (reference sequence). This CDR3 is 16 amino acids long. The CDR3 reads CASSPTQGWGGAEAFF.

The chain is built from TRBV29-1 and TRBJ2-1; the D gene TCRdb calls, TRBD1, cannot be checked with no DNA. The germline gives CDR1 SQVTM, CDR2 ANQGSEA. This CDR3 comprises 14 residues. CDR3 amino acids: CSVDWARANNEQFF.

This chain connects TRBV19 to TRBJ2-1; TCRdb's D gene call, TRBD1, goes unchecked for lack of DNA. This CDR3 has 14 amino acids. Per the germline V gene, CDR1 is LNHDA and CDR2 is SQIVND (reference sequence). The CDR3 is CASSMIGAGNEQFF.

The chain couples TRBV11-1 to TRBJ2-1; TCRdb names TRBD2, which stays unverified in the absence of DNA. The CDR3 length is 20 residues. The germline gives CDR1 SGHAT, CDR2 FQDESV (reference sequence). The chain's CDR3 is CASSSYPGTSGTAAYNEQFF.